This T cell receptor (beta chain) derives from a study of post-analysis software for immune sequencing data. Looking at the study overall: In terms of disease course, relapsing-remitting, secondary progressive and progressive-relapsing multiple sclerosis were included. Study-level results: Comparison of patients with controls showed about 5 TRBV segments more frequent in patients, TRBV5-6, TRBV5-1 and TRBV20-1 among them. For normalized Chao1 diversity, multiple sclerosis patients scored significantly lower than controls did. Co-batched samples clustered tightly together by F measure.

With regard to this clonotype: Its antigen is as yet unknown.

Unique molecular identifiers were present in the TCR beta cDNA libraries. Approximately 500,000 cDNA molecules were obtained per 1 to 10 million input T cells. MiXCR, applied by TCRdb to the PCR reads, yields one record per CDR3 protein. The sample has hundreds of thousands of distinct CDR3 sequences, around 60% seen once. V was cut by 6 bases and J by 1 base, with 14 bases left in between. The length of the CDR3 is 14 residues. The germline gives CDR1 DFQATT, CDR2 SNEGSKA (reference sequence). Sequencing input: blood. The genes are TRBV20-1 and TRBJ2-3; D possibly uses TRBD1 or TRBD2 (5 bases each). This TCR derives from a girl aged 2-10 years with multiple sclerosis. DNA of the CDR3: TGCAGTGCCGGGACGTCACCCCGCACAGATACGCAGTATTTT. The encoded protein is CSAGTSPRTDTQYF.